The clone carrying this T cell receptor beta chain was recorded at least ten times. As for time point: before trial treatment. All of the donors were given nivolumab, ipilimumab, aspirin, low-dose cyclophosphamide and low-dose radiotherapy as part of RACIN, a single-arm trial. The CDR3 contains 15 residues. Trimming shortened V by 8 bases and J by 0 bases, and 14 bases separated the two germline ends. The germline V gene encodes CDR1 LNHDA and CDR2 SQIVND (reference sequence). Both TCRalpha and TCRbeta chains were reverse transcribed with V-gene-specific primers. TCR amplification ran approximately 22 PCR cycles using constant-region and V-primer adapter primers. Each CDR3 protein gets one entry after TCRdb re-called the reads with MiXCR. This table has 100,000 or so distinct CDR3 sequences, 9.4% appearing once. The data belong to a study of low-dose radiotherapy and immunotherapy resistance in tumors.

The specimen was PBMCs, collected before treatment. This clonotype was sampled from a male donor with prostate cancer. J is TRBJ2-4 and V is TRBV19; the D gene is possibly TRBD1 (6 bases). In DNA, the CDR3 is TGTGCCAGTGCCGACAGGACCTTAGCCAAAAACATTCAGTACTTC. Its protein is CASADRTLAKNIQYF.